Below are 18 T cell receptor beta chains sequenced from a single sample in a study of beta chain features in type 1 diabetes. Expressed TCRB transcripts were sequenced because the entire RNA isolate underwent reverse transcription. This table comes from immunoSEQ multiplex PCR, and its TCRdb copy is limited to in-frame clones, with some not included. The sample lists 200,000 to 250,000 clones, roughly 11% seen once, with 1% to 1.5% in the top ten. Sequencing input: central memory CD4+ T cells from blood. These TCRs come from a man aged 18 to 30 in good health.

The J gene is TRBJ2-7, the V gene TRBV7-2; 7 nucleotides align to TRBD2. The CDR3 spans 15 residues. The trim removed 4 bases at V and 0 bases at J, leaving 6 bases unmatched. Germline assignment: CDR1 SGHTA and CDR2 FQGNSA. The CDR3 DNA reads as TGTGCCAGCAGCTCGACGACTAGCTCCTCCTACGAGCAGTACTTC. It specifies CASSSTTSSSYEQYF.

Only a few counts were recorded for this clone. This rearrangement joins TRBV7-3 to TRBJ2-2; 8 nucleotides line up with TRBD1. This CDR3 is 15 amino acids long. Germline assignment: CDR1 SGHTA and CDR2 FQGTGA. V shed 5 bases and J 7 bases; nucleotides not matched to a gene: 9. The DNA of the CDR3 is TGTGCCAGCAGCCACCAAGACAGGGGAAGCGGGGAGCTGTTTTTT. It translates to CASSHQDRGSGELFF. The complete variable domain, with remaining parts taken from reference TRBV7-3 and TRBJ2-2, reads GAGVSQTPSNKVTEKGKYVELRCDPISGHTALYWYRQSLGQGPEFLIYFQGTGAADDSGLPNDRFFAVRPEGSVSTLKIQRTERGDSAVYLCASSHQDRGSGELFFGEGSRLTVL.

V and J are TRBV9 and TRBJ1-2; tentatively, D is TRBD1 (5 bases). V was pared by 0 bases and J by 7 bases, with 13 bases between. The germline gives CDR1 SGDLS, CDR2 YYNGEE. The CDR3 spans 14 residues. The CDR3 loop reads CASSVDRTSSGYTF. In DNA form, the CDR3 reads TGTGCCAGCAGCGTAGACAGGACTTCGTCTGGCTACACCTTC.

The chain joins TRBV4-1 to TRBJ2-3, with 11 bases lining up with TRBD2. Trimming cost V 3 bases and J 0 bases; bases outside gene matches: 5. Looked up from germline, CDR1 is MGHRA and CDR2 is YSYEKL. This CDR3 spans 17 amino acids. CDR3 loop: CASSQPGLAVSTDTQYF. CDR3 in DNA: TGCGCCAGCAGCCAGCCGGGACTAGCGGTGAGCACAGATACGCAGTATTTT.

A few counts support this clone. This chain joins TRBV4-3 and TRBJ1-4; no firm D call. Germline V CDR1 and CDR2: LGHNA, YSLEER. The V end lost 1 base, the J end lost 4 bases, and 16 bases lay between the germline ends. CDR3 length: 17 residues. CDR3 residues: CASSQVLLRDLNEKLFF. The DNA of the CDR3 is TGCGCCAGCAGCCAAGTGTTACTCCGGGATCTTAATGAAAAACTGTTTTTT.

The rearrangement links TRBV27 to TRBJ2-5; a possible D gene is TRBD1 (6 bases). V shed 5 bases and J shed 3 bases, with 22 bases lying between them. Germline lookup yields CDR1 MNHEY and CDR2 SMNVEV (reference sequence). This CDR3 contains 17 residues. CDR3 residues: CASSPYPGHKGEETQYF. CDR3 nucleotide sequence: TGTGCCAGCAGTCCATACCCGGGACACAAGGGGGAAGAGACCCAGTACTTC.

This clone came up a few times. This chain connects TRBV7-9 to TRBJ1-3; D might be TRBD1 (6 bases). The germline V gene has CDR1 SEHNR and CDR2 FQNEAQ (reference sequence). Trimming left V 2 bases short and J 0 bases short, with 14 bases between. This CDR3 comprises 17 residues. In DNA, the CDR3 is TGTGCCAGCAGCTTAAGTCTCTCGGGGGCCTCTGGAAACACCATATATTTT. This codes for CASSLSLSGASGNTIYF. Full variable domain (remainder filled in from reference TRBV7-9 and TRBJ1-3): DTGVSQNPRHKITKRGQNVTFRCDPISEHNRLYWYRQTLGQGPEFLTYFQNEAQLEKSRLLSDRFSAERPKGSFSTLEIQRTEQGDSAMYLCASSLSLSGASGNTIYFGEGSWLTVV.

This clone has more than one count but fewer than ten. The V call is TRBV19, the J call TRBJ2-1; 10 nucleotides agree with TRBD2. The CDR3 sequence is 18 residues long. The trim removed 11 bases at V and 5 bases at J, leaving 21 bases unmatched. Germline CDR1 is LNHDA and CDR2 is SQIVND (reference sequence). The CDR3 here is CASKGGRTSGIGDNEQFF. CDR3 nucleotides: TGTGCCTCCAAAGGGGGTCGAACTAGCGGGATCGGAGACAATGAGCAGTTCTTC.

DNA of the CDR3: TGTGCCAGCAGCCCGGGACAGGGTCAGGAGACCCAGTACTTC. It is translated as CASSPGQGQETQYF. The J gene is TRBJ2-5, the V gene TRBV7-2; 9 nucleotides agree with TRBD1. The V gene's germline CDR1 is SGHTA and CDR2 FQGNSA. The CDR3 extends over 14 amino acids. J lost 5 bases, V lost 5 bases, and 6 bases had no gene match.

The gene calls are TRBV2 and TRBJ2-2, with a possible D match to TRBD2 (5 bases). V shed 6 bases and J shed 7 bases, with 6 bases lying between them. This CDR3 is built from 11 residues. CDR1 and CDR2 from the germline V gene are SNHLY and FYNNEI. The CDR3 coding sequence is TGTGCCAGCAGAGAGGGCGGGGAGCTGTTTTTT. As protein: CASREGGELFF.

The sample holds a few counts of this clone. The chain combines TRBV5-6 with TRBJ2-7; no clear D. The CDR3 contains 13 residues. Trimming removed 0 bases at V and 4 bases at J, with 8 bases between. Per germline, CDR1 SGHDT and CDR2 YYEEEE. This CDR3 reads CASSLGGGYEQYF. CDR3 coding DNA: TGTGCCAGCAGCTTGGGCGGTGGGTACGAGCAGTACTTC.

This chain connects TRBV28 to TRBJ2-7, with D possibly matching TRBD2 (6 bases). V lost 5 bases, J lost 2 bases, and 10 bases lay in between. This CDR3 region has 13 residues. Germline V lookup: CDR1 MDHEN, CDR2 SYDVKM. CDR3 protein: CASSLALPYEQYF. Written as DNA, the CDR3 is TGTGCCAGCAGTCTAGCGCTTCCCTACGAGCAGTACTTC.

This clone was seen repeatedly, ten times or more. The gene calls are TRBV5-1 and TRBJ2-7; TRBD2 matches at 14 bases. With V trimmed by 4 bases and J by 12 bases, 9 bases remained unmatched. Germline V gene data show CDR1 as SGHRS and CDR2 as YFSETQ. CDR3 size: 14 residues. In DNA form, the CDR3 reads TGCGCCAGCAGCCAGGGACTAGCGGGGGCGCGTCTGTACTTC. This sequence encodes CASSQGLAGARLYF. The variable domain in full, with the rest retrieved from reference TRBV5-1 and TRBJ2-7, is KAGVTQTPRYLIKTRGQQVTLSCSPISGHRSVSWYQQTPGQGLQFLFEYFSETQRNKGNFPGRFSGRQFSNSRSEMNVSTLELGDSALYLCASSQGLAGARLYFGPGTRLTVT.

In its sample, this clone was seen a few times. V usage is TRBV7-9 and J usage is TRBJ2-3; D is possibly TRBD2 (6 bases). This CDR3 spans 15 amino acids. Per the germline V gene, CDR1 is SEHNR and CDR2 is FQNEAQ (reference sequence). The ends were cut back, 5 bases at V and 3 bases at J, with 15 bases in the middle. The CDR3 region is CASSPGRERTDTQYF. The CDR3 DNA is TGTGCCAGCAGCCCCGGGCGGGAACGGACAGATACGCAGTATTTT.

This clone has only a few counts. The CDR3, as DNA: TGTGCCAGCAGCCGAAGTACTGGAGCACAAGAGACCCAGTACTTC. As protein: CASSRSTGAQETQYF. The rearrangement joins TRBV11-2 to TRBJ2-5; D is ambiguous. V gave up 5 bases and J gave up 2 bases, with 15 bases separating them. The CDR3 runs 15 residues. Germline assignment: CDR1 SGHAT and CDR2 FQNNGV.

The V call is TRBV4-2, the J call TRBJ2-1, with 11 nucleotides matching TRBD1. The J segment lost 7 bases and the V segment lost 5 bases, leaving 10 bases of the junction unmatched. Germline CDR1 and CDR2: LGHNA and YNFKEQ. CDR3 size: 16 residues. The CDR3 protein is CASSYSDRGRQNEQFF. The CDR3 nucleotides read TGTGCCAGCAGCTACTCGGACAGGGGGCGGCAGAATGAGCAGTTCTTC.

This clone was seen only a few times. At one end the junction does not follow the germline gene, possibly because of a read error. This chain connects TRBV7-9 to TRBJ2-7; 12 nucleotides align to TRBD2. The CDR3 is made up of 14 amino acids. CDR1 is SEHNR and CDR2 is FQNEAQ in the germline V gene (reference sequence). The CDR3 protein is CASSLAGGVIEQYF. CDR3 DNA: TGTGCCAGCAGCCTAGCGGGAGGGGTAATCGAGCAGTACTTC. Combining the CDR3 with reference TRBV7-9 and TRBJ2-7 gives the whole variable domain DTGVSQNPRHKITKRGQNVTFRCDPISEHNRLYWYRQTLGQGPEFLTYFQNEAQLEKSRLLSDRFSAERPKGSFSTLEIQRTEQGDSAMYLCASSLAGGVIEQYFGPGTRLTVT.

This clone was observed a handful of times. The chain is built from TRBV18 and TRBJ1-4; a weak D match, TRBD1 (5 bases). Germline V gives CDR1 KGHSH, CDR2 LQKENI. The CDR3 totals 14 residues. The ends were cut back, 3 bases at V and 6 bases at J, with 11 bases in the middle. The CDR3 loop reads CASSPATQDEKLFF. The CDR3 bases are TGTGCCAGCTCACCTGCGACACAGGATGAAAAACTGTTTTTT.